At least ten counts were recorded for the clone carrying this T cell receptor (beta chain). Original handling: Junction-only sequences without quality scores came from ImmunoSEQ, so filtering differed. Produced via immunoSEQ multiplex PCR; TCRdb's table is partial and in-frame only. The DNA gave D and trimming, while V, J and clone size come from that table. The sample contains about 96,000 clones, 60% to 75% of which appear only once. This entry belongs to a study of shared clonotypes between healthy human individuals. Whole-study context: The donor group consisted of two women and a few men, aged 18 to 49.

V shed 8 bases and J 6 bases; nucleotides not matched to a gene: 9. Germline V gives CDR1 WSHSY, CDR2 SAAADI. There are 14 residues in the CDR3. Recent vaccinations or acute infections were absent in the healthy HIV-negative adult donors. The chain employs TRBV10-2 and TRBJ2-1, with 8 bases identical to TRBD2. Specimen: memory CD8+ T cells sorted from blood. Documented subset: CD45RO+ cells pooled with CCR7-negative TemRA cells. This sequence originates from a young man in good health. The CDR3 protein is CASLGLAGSNEQFF. The CDR3, as DNA: TGCGCCAGCCTCGGGCTAGCGGGTAGCAATGAGCAGTTCTTC.